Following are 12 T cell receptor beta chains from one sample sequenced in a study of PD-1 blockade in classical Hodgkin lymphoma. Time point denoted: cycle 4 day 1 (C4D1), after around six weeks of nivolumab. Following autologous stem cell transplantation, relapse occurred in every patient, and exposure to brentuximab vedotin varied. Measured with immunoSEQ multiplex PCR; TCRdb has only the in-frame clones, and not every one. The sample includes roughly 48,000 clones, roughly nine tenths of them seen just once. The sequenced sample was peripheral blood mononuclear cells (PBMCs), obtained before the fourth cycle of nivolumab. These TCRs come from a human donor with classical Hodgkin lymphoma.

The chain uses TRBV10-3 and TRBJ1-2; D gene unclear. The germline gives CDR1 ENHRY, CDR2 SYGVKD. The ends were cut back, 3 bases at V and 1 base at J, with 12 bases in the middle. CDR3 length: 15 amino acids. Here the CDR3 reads CAISEKSGLNYGYTF. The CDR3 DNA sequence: TGTGCCATCAGTGAAAAAAGCGGACTTAACTATGGCTACACCTTC.

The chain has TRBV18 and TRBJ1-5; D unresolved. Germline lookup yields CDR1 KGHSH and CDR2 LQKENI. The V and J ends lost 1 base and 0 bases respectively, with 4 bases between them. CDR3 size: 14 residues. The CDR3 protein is CASSPQNSNQPQHF. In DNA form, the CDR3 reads TGTGCCAGCTCACCACAAAATAGCAATCAGCCCCAGCATTTT. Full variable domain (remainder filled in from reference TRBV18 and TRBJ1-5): NAGVMQNPRHLVRRRGQEARLRCSPMKGHSHVYWYRQLPEEGLKFMVYLQKENIIDESGMPKERFSAEFPKEGPSILRIQQVVRGDSAAYFCASSPQNSNQPQHFGDGTRLSIL.

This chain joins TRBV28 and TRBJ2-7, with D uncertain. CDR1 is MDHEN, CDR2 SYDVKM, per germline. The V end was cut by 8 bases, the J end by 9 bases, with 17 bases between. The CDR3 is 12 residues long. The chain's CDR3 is CASVDGNSGQYF. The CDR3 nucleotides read TGTGCCAGCGTCGACGGAAATTCAGGGCAGTACTTC.

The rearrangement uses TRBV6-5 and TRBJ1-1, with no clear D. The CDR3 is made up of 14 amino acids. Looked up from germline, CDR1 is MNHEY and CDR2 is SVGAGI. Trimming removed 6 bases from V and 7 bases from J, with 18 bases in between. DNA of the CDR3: TGTGCCAGCAGACCCTTCTCAGGCTACGGTGAAGCTTTCTTT. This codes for CASRPFSGYGEAFF.

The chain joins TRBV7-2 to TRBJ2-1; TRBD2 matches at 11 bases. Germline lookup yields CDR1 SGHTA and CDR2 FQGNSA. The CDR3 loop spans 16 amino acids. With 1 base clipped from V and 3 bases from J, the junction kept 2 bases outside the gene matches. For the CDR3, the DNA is TGTGCCAGCAGCTTAGTGGGACTAGCGGTCTACAATGAGCAGTTCTTC. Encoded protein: CASSLVGLAVYNEQFF.

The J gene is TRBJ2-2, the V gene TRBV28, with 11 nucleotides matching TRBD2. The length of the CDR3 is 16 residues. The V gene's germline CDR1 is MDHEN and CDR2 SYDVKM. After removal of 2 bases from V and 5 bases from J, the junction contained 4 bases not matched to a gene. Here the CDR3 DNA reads TGTGCCAGCAGTTTACTAGCGGGGGGTAATACCGGGGAGCTGTTTTTT. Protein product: CASSLLAGGNTGELFF.

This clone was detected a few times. CDR3 DNA sequence: TGCGCCAGCAGGACGGCCAGGGGGCCCGATGGAACTAATGAAAAACTGTTTTTT. This encodes CASRTARGPDGTNEKLFF. This sequence joins TRBV5-1 and TRBJ1-4; 8 positions agree with TRBD1. The trim removed 5 bases at V and 1 base at J, leaving 13 bases unmatched. Germline V gives CDR1 SGHRS, CDR2 YFSETQ. This CDR3 has 18 amino acids.

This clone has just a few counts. CDR3 sequence reads: CASSQVTGQSYNEQFF. CDR3 bases: TGTGCCAGCAGCCAAGTTACCGGGCAGTCCTACAATGAGCAGTTCTTC. The V and J genes are TRBV4-2 and TRBJ2-1; D ambiguous. The CDR3 loop spans 16 amino acids. Trimming stripped 1 base from V and 1 base from J, with 11 bases between. The V gene's germline CDR1 is LGHNA and CDR2 YNFKEQ.

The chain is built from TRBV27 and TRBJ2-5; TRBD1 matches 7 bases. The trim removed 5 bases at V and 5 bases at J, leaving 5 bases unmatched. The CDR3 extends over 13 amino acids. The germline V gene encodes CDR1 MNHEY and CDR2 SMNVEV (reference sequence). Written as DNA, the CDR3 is TGTGCCAGCAGTAACAGGGGTGGTGAGACCCAGTACTTC. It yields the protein CASSNRGGETQYF.

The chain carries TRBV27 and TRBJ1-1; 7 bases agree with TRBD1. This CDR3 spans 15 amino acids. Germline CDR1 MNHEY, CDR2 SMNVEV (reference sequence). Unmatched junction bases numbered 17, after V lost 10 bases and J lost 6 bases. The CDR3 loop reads CAILRQGLREPEAFF. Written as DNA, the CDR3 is TGTGCCATCCTACGACAGGGTCTTAGGGAACCTGAAGCTTTCTTT.

The CDR3 loop is CASSLGRVDYGYTF. In nucleotides, the CDR3 is TGCGCCAGCAGCTTGGGACGGGTGGACTATGGCTACACCTTC. The chain recombines TRBV5-1 with TRBJ1-2; D is ambiguous. The CDR3 loop spans 14 amino acids. The V gene's germline CDR1 is SGHRS and CDR2 YFSETQ. The V end lost 0 bases, the J end lost 3 bases, and 9 bases lay between the germline ends.

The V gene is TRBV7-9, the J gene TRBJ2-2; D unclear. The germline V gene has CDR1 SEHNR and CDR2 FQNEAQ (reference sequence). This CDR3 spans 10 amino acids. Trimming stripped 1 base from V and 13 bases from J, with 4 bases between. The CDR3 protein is CASSLGGLFF. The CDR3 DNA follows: TGTGCCAGCAGCTTAGGAGGGCTGTTTTTT. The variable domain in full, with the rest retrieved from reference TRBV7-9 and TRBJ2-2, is DTGVSQNPRHKITKRGQNVTFRCDPISEHNRLYWYRQTLGQGPEFLTYFQNEAQLEKSRLLSDRFSAERPKGSFSTLEIQRTEQGDSAMYLCASSLGGLFFGEGSRLTVL.